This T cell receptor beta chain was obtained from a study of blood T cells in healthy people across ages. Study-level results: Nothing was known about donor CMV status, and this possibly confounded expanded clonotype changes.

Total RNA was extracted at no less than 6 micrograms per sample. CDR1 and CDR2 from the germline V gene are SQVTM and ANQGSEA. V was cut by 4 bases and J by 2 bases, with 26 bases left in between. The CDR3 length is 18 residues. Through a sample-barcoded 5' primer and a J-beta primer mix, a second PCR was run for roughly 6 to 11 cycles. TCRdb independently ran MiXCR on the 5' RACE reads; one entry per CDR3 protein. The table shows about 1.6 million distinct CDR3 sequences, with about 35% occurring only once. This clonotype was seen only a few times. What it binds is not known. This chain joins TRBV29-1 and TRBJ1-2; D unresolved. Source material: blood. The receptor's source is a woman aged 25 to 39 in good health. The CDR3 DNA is TGCAGCGTTGTAGGGAATGGGCAGTTTGGTCTGGGGAACTATGGCTACACCTTC. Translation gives CSVVGNGQFGLGNYGYTF.